These T cell receptor beta chains were read from a single sample in a study of cytomegalovirus exposure and HLA in healthy donors. The protocol was immunoSEQ multiplex PCR, while the TCRdb copy is restricted to in-frame clones and leaves out a portion. The sample records some 150,000 clones, 79% being singletons. Material: PBMCs. These TCRs come from a man aged 50-60 years in good health and CMV-seropositive. Both conserved end residues are part of each CDR3. The D gene is left open where the match is weak. Rows give clone size only sometimes, using once, few, many, or a class for an expanded clone.

v_gene: TRBV10-3; abundance: .; j_gene: TRBJ2-2; d_gene: TRBD2; CDR3nt: TGTGCCATCAGGTCGACTAGCGGGAGGGTGGCCGGGGAGCTGTTTTTT; CDR3aa: CAIRSTSGRVAGELFF
v_gene: TRBV5-4; abundance: .; j_gene: TRBJ2-3; d_gene: .; CDR3nt: TGTGCCAGCAGTAGAACAGGGTGGGGACAAGATACGCAGTATTTT; CDR3aa: CASSRTGWGQDTQYF
v_gene: TRBV4-1; abundance: .; j_gene: TRBJ2-7; d_gene: TRBD2; CDR3nt: TGCGCCAGCAGCCAAGATGGGCGGGAGTATCCCTACGAGCAGTACTTC; CDR3aa: CASSQDGREYPYEQYF
v_gene: TRBV4-2; abundance: .; j_gene: TRBJ2-7; d_gene: TRBD2; CDR3nt: TGTGCCAGCAGCCAACTAGCGGGAAGCGAGCAGTACTTC; CDR3aa: CASSQLAGSEQYF
v_gene: TRBV14; abundance: .; j_gene: TRBJ2-7; d_gene: .; CDR3nt: TGTGCCAGCAGCCAAGATAGCGACTACGAGCAGTACTTC; CDR3aa: CASSQDSDYEQYF
v_gene: TRBV29-1; abundance: .; j_gene: TRBJ2-7; d_gene: TRBD2; CDR3nt: TGCAGCGTCTTACCGGGACTAGCTCGTGAGCAGTACTTC; CDR3aa: CSVLPGLAREQYF
v_gene: TRBV6-5; abundance: .; j_gene: TRBJ2-7; d_gene: TRBD2; CDR3nt: TGTGCCAGCAGTTACGCGGGGGGGGGTTCGGAGTACTTC; CDR3aa: CASSYAGGGSEYF
v_gene: TRBV5-6; abundance: .; j_gene: TRBJ2-3; d_gene: TRBD1; CDR3nt: TGTGCCAGCAGCGGGCGGACAGGGGGGTTAGATACGCAGTATTTT; CDR3aa: CASSGRTGGLDTQYF
v_gene: TRBV2; abundance: .; j_gene: TRBJ2-3; d_gene: TRBD1; CDR3nt: TGTGCCAGCAGTGAAACATATTTGGGACAGGGGGGGACAGATACGCAGTATTTT; CDR3aa: CASSETYLGQGGTDTQYF
v_gene: TRBV30; abundance: once; j_gene: TRBJ1-4; d_gene: .; CDR3nt: TGTGCCTGGAGTCAAGGCGGAGGGGAAAAACTGTTTTTT; CDR3aa: CAWSQGGGEKLFF
v_gene: TRBV19; abundance: .; j_gene: TRBJ2-7; d_gene: .; CDR3nt: TGTGCCAGTAGTACCAACTACGAGCAGTACTTC; CDR3aa: CASSTNYEQYF
v_gene: TRBV28; abundance: .; j_gene: TRBJ2-5; d_gene: TRBD1; CDR3nt: TGTGCCAGCAGCTTGGGACAGGGGGTAGTAGAGACCCAGTACTTC; CDR3aa: CASSLGQGVVETQYF
v_gene: TRBV30; abundance: .; j_gene: TRBJ2-3; d_gene: TRBD2; CDR3nt: TGTGCCTGGACGGAGCAAGCGGGAGGTATTTCAGATACGCAGTATTTT; CDR3aa: CAWTEQAGGISDTQYF
v_gene: TRBV5-4; abundance: .; j_gene: TRBJ1-1; d_gene: TRBD1; CDR3nt: TGTGCCAGCAGCTCCGGGACAGGGGGCGCGGGGACTGAAGCTTTCTTT; CDR3aa: CASSSGTGGAGTEAFF
v_gene: TRBV28; abundance: .; j_gene: TRBJ2-5; d_gene: TRBD2; CDR3nt: TGTGCCAGCAGTTTGGGCCTAGCGGATTCGTACCAAGAGACCCAGTACTTC; CDR3aa: CASSLGLADSYQETQYF
v_gene: TRBV29-1; abundance: .; j_gene: TRBJ1-1; d_gene: TRBD1; CDR3nt: TGCAGCGTCGGGGGACAGGAGAACACTGAAGCTTTCTTT; CDR3aa: CSVGGQENTEAFF
v_gene: TRBV27; abundance: .; j_gene: TRBJ1-2; d_gene: .; CDR3nt: TGTGCCAGCAGGAGGGCCACGGGGGGCTACACCTTC; CDR3aa: CASRRATGGYTF
v_gene: TRBV2; abundance: .; j_gene: TRBJ1-2; d_gene: .; CDR3nt: TGTGCCAGCAGCCCCGCGGTAGGAAGCCTCTTTAACTATGGCTACACCTTC; CDR3aa: CASSPAVGSLFNYGYTF
v_gene: TRBV28; abundance: few; j_gene: TRBJ1-3; d_gene: .; CDR3nt: TGTGCCAGCAGTTTGTCCACAGGGATCTCTGGAAACACCATATATTTT; CDR3aa: CASSLSTGISGNTIYF
v_gene: TRBV7-9; abundance: few; j_gene: TRBJ2-7; d_gene: .; CDR3nt: TGTGCCAGCAGCCTGACGGGGGTCACCTACGAGCAGTACTTC; CDR3aa: CASSLTGVTYEQYF
v_gene: TRBV7-8; abundance: few; j_gene: TRBJ1-1; d_gene: .; CDR3nt: TGTGCCAGCAGCCCTCTCGGGGAAGCTTTCTTT; CDR3aa: CASSPLGEAFF
v_gene: TRBV28; abundance: .; j_gene: TRBJ2-7; d_gene: TRBD2; CDR3nt: TGTGCCAGCAGTGGAACCGGGACTAACTTTGTCTACGAGCAGTACTTC; CDR3aa: CASSGTGTNFVYEQYF
v_gene: TRBV27; abundance: .; j_gene: TRBJ2-1; d_gene: TRBD2; CDR3nt: TGTGCCAGCAGTATACCGGGACTAGCGGGAGCCGGGAATGAGCAGTTCTTC; CDR3aa: CASSIPGLAGAGNEQFF
v_gene: TRBV10-1; abundance: .; j_gene: TRBJ2-1; d_gene: .; CDR3nt: TGCGCCAGCAGTGAGTCGGGCAGGGTCGATGAGCAGTTCTTC; CDR3aa: CASSESGRVDEQFF
v_gene: TRBV10-2; abundance: .; j_gene: TRBJ2-7; d_gene: TRBD2; CDR3nt: TGCGCCAGCAGTTTCCCCGGGACTAGCGGGAGGTCCTACGAGCAGTACTTC; CDR3aa: CASSFPGTSGRSYEQYF
v_gene: TRBV19; abundance: .; j_gene: TRBJ2-1; d_gene: TRBD2; CDR3nt: TGTGCCAGTAGCAATAGCGGGAGAGGCAATGAGCAGTTCTTC; CDR3aa: CASSNSGRGNEQFF
v_gene: TRBV27; abundance: .; j_gene: TRBJ2-4; d_gene: TRBD2; CDR3nt: TGTGCCAGCAGTTCCCCCGGGACTAGCGGGAGTCTGTACGGAAACATTCAGTACTTC; CDR3aa: CASSSPGTSGSLYGNIQYF
v_gene: TRBV19; abundance: once; j_gene: TRBJ2-6; d_gene: .; CDR3nt: TGTGCCAGTAGTACCTCGACAGCCCCCTCTGGGGCCAACGTCCTGACTTTC; CDR3aa: CASSTSTAPSGANVLTF
v_gene: TRBV27; abundance: .; j_gene: TRBJ2-1; d_gene: .; CDR3nt: TGTGCCAGCAGTTTATCTAGAAACAATGAGCAGTTCTTC; CDR3aa: CASSLSRNNEQFF
v_gene: TRBV5-1; abundance: .; j_gene: TRBJ1-1; d_gene: .; CDR3nt: TGCGCCAGCAGCCAAGGCCAGGGGACGGCCACTGAAGCTTTCTTT; CDR3aa: CASSQGQGTATEAFF
v_gene: TRBV11-2; abundance: .; j_gene: TRBJ2-2; d_gene: TRBD2; CDR3nt: TGTGCCAGCAGCCTCTACAAGGGACTAGCGGCCATCAACACCGGGGAGCTGTTTTTT; CDR3aa: CASSLYKGLAAINTGELFF
v_gene: TRBV28; abundance: .; j_gene: TRBJ1-4; d_gene: .; CDR3nt: TGTGCCAGCAGTTTATTGGAGAATAATGAAAAACTGTTTTTT; CDR3aa: CASSLLENNEKLFF
v_gene: TRBV29-1; abundance: .; j_gene: TRBJ1-1; d_gene: .; CDR3nt: TGCAGCGCTGGACATCAGAACACTGAAGCTTTCTTT; CDR3aa: CSAGHQNTEAFF
v_gene: TRBV11-3; abundance: .; j_gene: TRBJ2-5; d_gene: .; CDR3nt: TGTGCCAGCGGGAGAGGGATCGGGGAGACCCAGTACTTC; CDR3aa: CASGRGIGETQYF
v_gene: TRBV10-3; abundance: .; j_gene: TRBJ2-1; d_gene: TRBD2; CDR3nt: TGTGCCATCAGTGAGCCCGGACTAGCGGGAGTTGGCAATGAGCAGTTCTTC; CDR3aa: CAISEPGLAGVGNEQFF
v_gene: TRBV7-9; abundance: few; j_gene: TRBJ1-4; d_gene: .; CDR3nt: TGTGCCAGCAGCTTGGGCGGGGGGACGGATGAGCTGTTTTTT; CDR3aa: CASSLGGGTDELFF
v_gene: TRBV28; abundance: .; j_gene: TRBJ1-6; d_gene: .; CDR3nt: TGTGCCAGCAGTAGAAGGGGGAGCCTCTATAATTCACCCCTCCACTTT; CDR3aa: CASSRRGSLYNSPLHF
v_gene: TRBV6-1; abundance: .; j_gene: TRBJ2-1; d_gene: .; CDR3nt: TGTGCCAGCATCAGGAGTCGCGGGGAGCAGTTCTTC; CDR3aa: CASIRSRGEQFF
v_gene: TRBV7-3; abundance: .; j_gene: TRBJ2-1; d_gene: TRBD2; CDR3nt: TGTGCCAGCAGCTTAACGCCTAGCGGATACAATGAGCAGTTCTTC; CDR3aa: CASSLTPSGYNEQFF
v_gene: TRBV6-1; abundance: .; j_gene: TRBJ1-2; d_gene: TRBD1; CDR3nt: TGTGCCAGCAGCCCCGGGACAGCGGTCTATGGCTACACCTTC; CDR3aa: CASSPGTAVYGYTF
v_gene: TRBV6-1; abundance: once; j_gene: TRBJ2-7; d_gene: TRBD2; CDR3nt: TGTGCCCACGCAGAGGGGACTAGCGGTCCCTACGAGCAGTACTTC; CDR3aa: CAHAEGTSGPYEQYF
v_gene: TRBV2; abundance: .; j_gene: TRBJ1-2; d_gene: .; CDR3nt: TGTGCCAGTCCCAGCCAAGGGGTTACCTATGGCTACACCTTC; CDR3aa: CASPSQGVTYGYTF
v_gene: TRBV18; abundance: once; j_gene: TRBJ2-6; d_gene: .; CDR3nt: TGTGCCAGCTCCCCGGTATTCTCTGGGGCCAACGTCCTGACTTTC; CDR3aa: CASSPVFSGANVLTF